What follows is one T cell receptor (beta chain) and its context. Its cognate antigen is unknown. Generated by immunoSEQ multiplex PCR, the TCRdb table keeps only in-frame clones and is missing some. This sample has more than 95,000 clones, with 88% found just once. The V gene's germline CDR1 is LNHDA and CDR2 SQIVND (reference sequence). The length of the CDR3 is 14 residues. V lost 3 bases to trimming and J lost 6 bases; unmatched junction nucleotides: 5. This entry belongs to a study of T cell responses to AZD1222 COVID-19 vaccine. Background on the study: Second-dose intervals of approximately 4 or approximately 12 weeks were pooled.

Regarding the study as a whole: Donors were chiefly white British, with a greater number of females, and clonal diversity was perhaps underestimated. There were vaccine-associated CD4 TCRs across spike, dominant at 160-218 and 743-854. Every sample of the repertoires postdated the peak T cell response.

The source material was peripheral blood, sampled on day 0 of AZD1222 vaccination. The gene calls are TRBV19 and TRBJ2-7; TRBD2 matches 10 bases. The clonotype was recovered from an adult in good health. As DNA, the CDR3 is TGTGCCAGTAGTATCGGGCTAGCGGGAGTCGAGCAGTACTTC. As protein: CASSIGLAGVEQYF.